The following is a T cell receptor (beta chain) sequence with its context. This sample stems from a study of PD-L1 blockade in urothelial cancer. Method: immunoSEQ multiplex PCR; TCRdb's copy keeps in-frame clones and lacks some. Of 50,000 to 55,000 clones listed, approximately 75% are singletons. Trimming left V 7 bases short and J 5 bases short, with 11 bases between. There are 12 residues in the CDR3. Germline V CDR1 and CDR2: SGHTA, FQGNSA. This chain joins TRBV7-2 and TRBJ1-1; D unclear. This TCR came from a man between 65 and 85 years old with urothelial cancer. The material was PBMCs, obtained around atezolizumab (anti-PD-L1) treatment. CDR3 region: CASIQPRTEAFF. In DNA, the CDR3 is TGTGCCAGCATCCAACCCAGGACTGAAGCTTTCTTT.